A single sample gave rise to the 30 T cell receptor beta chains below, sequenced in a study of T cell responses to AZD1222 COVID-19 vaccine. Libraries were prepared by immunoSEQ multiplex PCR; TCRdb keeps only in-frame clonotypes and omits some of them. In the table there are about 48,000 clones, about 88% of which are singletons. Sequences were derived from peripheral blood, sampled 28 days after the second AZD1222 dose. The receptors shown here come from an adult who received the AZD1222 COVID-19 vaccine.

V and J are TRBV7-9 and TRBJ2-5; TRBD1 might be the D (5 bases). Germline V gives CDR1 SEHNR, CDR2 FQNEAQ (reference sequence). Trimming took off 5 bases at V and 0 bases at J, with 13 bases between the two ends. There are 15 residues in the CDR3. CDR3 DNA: TGTGCCAGCAGCCCACAGGACGAGTACCAAGAGACCCAGTACTTC. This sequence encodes CASSPQDEYQETQYF.

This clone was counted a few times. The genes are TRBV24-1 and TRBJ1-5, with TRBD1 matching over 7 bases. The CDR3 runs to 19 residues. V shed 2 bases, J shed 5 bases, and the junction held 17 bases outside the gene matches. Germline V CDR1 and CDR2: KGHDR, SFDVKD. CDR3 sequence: CATSDWHRGKTGPYQPQHF. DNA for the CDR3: TGTGCCACCAGTGATTGGCACAGGGGCAAAACCGGTCCCTATCAGCCCCAGCATTTT.

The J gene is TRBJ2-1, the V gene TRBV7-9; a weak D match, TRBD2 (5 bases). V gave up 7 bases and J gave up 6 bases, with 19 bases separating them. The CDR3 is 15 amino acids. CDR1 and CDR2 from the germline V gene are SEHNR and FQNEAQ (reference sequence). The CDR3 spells CASTLSAGYGNEQFF. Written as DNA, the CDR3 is TGTGCCAGCACCCTTAGCGCCGGGTACGGCAATGAGCAGTTCTTC.

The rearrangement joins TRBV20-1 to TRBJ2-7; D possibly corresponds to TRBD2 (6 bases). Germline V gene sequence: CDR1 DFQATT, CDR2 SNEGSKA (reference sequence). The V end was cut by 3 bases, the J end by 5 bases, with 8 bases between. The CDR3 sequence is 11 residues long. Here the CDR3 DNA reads TGCAGTGCTAGCGGGAGAGACGAGCAGTACTTC. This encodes CSASGRDEQYF.

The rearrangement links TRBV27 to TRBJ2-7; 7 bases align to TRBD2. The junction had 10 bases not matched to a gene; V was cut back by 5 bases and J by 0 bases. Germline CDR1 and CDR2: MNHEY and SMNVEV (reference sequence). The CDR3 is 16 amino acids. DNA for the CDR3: TGTGCCAGCAGTGCGGAGCGGGGAAAGGGCTCCTACGAGCAGTACTTC. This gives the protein CASSAERGKGSYEQYF.

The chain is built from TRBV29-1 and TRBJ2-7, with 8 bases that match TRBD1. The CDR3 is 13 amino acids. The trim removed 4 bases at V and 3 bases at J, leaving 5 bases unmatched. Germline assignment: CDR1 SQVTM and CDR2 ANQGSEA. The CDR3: CSVGQGNFYEQYF. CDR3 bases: TGCAGCGTTGGACAGGGGAACTTCTACGAGCAGTACTTC.

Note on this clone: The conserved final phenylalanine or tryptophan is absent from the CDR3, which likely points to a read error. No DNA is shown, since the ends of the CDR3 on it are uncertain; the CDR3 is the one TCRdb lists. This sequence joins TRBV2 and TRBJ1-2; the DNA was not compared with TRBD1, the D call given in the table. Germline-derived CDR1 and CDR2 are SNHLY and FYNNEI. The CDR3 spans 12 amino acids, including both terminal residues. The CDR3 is CASSTQGHTPFY.

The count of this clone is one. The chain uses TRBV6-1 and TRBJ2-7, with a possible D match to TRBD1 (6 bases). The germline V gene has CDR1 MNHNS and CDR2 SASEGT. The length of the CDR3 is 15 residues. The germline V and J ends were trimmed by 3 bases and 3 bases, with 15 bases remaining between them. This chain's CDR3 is CASSESPGQNYEQYF. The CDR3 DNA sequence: TGTGCCAGCAGTGAGTCCCCGGGACAAAACTACGAGCAGTACTTC.

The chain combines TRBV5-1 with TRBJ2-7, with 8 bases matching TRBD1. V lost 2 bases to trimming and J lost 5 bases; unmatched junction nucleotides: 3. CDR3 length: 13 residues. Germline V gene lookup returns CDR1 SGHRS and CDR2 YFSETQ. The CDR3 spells CASSFDRGNEQYF. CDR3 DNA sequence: TGCGCCAGCAGCTTTGACAGGGGAAACGAGCAGTACTTC.

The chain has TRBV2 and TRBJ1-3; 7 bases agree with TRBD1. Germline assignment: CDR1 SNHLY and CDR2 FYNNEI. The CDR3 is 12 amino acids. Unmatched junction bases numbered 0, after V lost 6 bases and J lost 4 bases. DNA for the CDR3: TGTGCCAGCAGGGACAGGGGAAACACCATATATTTT. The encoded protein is CASRDRGNTIYF.

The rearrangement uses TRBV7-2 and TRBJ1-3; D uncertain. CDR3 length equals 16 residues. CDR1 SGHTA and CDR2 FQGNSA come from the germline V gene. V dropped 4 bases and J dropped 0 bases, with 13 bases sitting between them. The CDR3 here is CASSSWTGFSGNTIYF. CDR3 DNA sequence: TGTGCCAGCAGCTCCTGGACGGGTTTCTCTGGAAACACCATATATTTT. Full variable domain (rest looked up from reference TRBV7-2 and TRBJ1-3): GAGVSQSPSNKVTEKGKDVELRCDPISGHTALYWYRQSLGQGLEFLIYFQGNSAPDKSGLPSDRFSAERTGGSVSTLTIQRTQQEDSAVYLCASSSWTGFSGNTIYFGEGSWLTVV.

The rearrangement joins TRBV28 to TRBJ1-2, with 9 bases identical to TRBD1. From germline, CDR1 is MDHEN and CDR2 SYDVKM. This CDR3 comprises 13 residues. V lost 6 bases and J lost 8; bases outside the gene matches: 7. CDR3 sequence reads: CASSRDRVSGYTF. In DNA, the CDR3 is TGTGCCAGCAGCCGGGACAGGGTGAGCGGCTACACCTTC.

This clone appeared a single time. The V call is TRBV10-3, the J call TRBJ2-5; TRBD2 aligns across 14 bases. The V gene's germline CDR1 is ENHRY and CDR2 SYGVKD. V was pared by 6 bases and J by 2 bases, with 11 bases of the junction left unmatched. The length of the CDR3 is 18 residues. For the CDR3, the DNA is TGTGCCATCAGCGAGAGAAGACTAGCGGGGGGGATACAAGAGACCCAGTACTTC. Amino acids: CAISERRLAGGIQETQYF.

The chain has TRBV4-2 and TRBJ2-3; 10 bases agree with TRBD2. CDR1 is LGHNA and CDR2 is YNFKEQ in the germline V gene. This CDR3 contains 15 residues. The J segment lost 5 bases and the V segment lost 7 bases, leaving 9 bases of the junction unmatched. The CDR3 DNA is TGTGCCAGCAACGGCGGGGCTAGCGGGGGAGATACGCAGTATTTT. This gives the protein CASNGGASGGDTQYF.

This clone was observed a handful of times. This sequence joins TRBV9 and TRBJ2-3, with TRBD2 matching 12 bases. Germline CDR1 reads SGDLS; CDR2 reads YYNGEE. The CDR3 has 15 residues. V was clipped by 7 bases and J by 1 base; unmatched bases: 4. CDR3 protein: CASSLAGGGTDTQYF. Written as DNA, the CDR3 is TGTGCCAGCTCCCTAGCGGGGGGGGGCACAGATACGCAGTATTTT. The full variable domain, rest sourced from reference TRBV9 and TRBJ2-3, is DSGVTQTPKHLITATGQRVTLRCSPRSGDLSVYWYQQSLDQGLQFLIQYYNGEERAKGNILERFSAQQFPDLHSELNLSSLELGDSALYFCASSLAGGGTDTQYFGPGTRLTVL.

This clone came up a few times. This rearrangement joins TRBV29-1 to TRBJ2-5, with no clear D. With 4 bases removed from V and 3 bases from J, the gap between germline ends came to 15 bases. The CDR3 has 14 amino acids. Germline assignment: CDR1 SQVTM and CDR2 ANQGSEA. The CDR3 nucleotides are TGCAGCGTTGTGGTGGGCCTGGCTGAAGAGACCCAGTACTTC. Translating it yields CSVVVGLAEETQYF. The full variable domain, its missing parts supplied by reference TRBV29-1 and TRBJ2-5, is SAVISQKPSRDICQRGTSLTIQCQVDSQVTMMFWYRQQPGQSLTLIATANQGSEATYESGFVIDKFPISRPNLTFSTLTVSNMSPEDSSIYLCSVVVGLAEETQYFGPGTRLLVL.

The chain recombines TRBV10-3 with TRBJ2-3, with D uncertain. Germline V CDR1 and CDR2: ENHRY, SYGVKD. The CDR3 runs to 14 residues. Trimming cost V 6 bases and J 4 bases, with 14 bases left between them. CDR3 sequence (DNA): TGTGCCATCAGAGTTGATACAAGATCAGATACGCAGTATTTT. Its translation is CAIRVDTRSDTQYF.

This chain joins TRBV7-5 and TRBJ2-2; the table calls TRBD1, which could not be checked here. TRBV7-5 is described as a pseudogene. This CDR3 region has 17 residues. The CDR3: CVRSLDMGTENTGELFF. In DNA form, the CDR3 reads TGTGTCAGAAGCTTAGATATGGGGACAGAGAACACCGGGGAGCTGTTTTTT.

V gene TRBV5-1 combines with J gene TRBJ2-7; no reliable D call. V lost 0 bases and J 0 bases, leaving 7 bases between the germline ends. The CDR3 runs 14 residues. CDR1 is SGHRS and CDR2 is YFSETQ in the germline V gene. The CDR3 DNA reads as TGCGCCAGCAGCTTGGGGGGAAGCTCCTACGAGCAGTACTTC. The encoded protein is CASSLGGSSYEQYF.

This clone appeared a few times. This CDR3 reads CASSRGGSGNTIYF. CDR3 DNA: TGTGCCAGCAGCCGAGGGGGGTCTGGAAACACCATATATTTT. The chain employs TRBV6-5 and TRBJ1-3; a possible D gene is TRBD1 (6 bases). The ends were cut back, 6 bases at V and 1 base at J, with 10 bases in the middle. The CDR3 consists of 14 residues. Germline assignment: CDR1 MNHEY and CDR2 SVGAGI.

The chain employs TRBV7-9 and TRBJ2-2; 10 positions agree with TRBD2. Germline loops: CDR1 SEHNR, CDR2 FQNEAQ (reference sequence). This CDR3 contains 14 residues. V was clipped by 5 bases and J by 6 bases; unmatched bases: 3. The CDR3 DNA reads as TGTGCCAGCAGCGGGCTAGCGGGAGCCGGGGAGCTGTTTTTT. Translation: CASSGLAGAGELFF.

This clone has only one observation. CDR3 DNA: TGCGCCAGCAGCCACTCAGGGGGCACGGTAGCTTTCTTT. Amino acids: CASSHSGGTVAFF. This sequence joins TRBV5-1 and TRBJ1-1; 8 bases agree with TRBD1. Germline CDR1 reads SGHRS; CDR2 reads YFSETQ. The CDR3 length is 13 residues. V lost 4 bases and J lost 10; bases outside the gene matches: 9. The whole variable domain, filled in from reference TRBV5-1 and TRBJ1-1, reads KAGVTQTPRYLIKTRGQQVTLSCSPISGHRSVSWYQQTPGQGLQFLFEYFSETQRNKGNFPGRFSGRQFSNSRSEMNVSTLELGDSALYLCASSHSGGTVAFFGQGTRLTVV.

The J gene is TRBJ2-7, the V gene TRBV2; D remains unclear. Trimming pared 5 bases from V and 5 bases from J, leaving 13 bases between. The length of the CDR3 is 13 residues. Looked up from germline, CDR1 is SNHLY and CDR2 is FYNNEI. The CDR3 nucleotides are TGTGCCAGCAGTCAGATGCGAGGCCACGAGCAGTACTTC. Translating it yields CASSQMRGHEQYF. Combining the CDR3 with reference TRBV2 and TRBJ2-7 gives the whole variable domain EPEVTQTPSHQVTQMGQEVILRCVPISNHLYFYWYRQILGQKVEFLVSFYNNEISEKSEIFDDQFSVERPDGSNFTLKIRSTKLEDSAMYFCASSQMRGHEQYFGPGTRLTVT.

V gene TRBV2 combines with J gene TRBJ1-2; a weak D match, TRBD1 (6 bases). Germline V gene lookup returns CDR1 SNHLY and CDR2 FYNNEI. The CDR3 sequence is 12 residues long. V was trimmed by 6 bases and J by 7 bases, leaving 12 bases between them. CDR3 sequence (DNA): TGTGCCAGCAGGGGGATGACAGGTGGCTACACCTTC. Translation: CASRGMTGGYTF.

The DNA of the CDR3 is TGTGCCAGCAGCCCACGACTAGCGGGGAACCTCAATGAGCAGTTCTTC. Its translation: CASSPRLAGNLNEQFF. The rearrangement links TRBV11-2 to TRBJ2-1, with TRBD2 matching over 11 bases. The CDR3 is 16 amino acids. V lost 5 bases, J lost 6 bases, and 9 bases stayed unmatched. The V gene's germline CDR1 is SGHAT and CDR2 FQNNGV.

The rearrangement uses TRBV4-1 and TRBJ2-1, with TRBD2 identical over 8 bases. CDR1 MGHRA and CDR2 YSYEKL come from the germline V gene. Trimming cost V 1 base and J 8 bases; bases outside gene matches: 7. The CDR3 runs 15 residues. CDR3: CASSQVGTRGDEQFF. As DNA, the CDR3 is TGCGCCAGCAGCCAAGTGGGGACTAGAGGTGATGAGCAGTTCTTC.

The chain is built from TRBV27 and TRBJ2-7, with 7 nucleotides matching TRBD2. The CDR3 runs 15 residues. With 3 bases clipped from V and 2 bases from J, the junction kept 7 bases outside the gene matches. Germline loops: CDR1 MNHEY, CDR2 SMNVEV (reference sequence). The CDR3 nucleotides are TGTGCCAGCAGTTTTATTAGCGGGCCCCCCTACGAGCAGTACTTC. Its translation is CASSFISGPPYEQYF.

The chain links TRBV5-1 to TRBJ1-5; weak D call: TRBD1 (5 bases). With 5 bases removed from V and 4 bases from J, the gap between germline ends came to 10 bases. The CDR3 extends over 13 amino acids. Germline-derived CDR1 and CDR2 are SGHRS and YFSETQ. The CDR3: CASSGGNNQPQHF. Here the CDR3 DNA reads TGCGCCAGCAGTGGGGGAAATAATCAGCCCCAGCATTTT.

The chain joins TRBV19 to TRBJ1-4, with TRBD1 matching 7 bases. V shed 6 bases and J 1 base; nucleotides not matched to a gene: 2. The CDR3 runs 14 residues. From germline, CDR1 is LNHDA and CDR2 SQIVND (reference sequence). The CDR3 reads CASSRGLTNEKLFF. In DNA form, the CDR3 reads TGTGCCAGTAGCAGGGGGTTAACTAATGAAAAACTGTTTTTT.

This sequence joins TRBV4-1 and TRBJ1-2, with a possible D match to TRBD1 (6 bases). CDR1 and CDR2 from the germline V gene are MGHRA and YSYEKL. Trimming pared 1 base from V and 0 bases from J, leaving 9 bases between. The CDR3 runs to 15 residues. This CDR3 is CASSQAGQSNYGYTF. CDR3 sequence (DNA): TGCGCCAGCAGCCAAGCCGGACAGTCTAACTATGGCTACACCTTC.